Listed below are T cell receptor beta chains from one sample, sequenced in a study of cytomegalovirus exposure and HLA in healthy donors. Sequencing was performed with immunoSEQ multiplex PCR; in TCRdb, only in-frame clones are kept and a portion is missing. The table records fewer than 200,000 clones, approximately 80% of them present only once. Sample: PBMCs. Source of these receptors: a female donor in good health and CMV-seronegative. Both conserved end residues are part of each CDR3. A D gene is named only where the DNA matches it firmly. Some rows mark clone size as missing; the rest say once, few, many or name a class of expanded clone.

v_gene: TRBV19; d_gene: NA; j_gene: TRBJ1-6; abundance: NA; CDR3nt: TGTGCCAGTAGTATAGGTCCTGGGCAGATTGGTTCACCCCTCCACTTT; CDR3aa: CASSIGPGQIGSPLHF
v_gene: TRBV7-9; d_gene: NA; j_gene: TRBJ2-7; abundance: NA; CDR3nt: TGTGCCAGCAGCCGCACCCAAGAGGTCGAGCAGTACTTC; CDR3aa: CASSRTQEVEQYF
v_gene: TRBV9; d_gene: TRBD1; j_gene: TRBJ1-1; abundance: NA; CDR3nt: TGTGCCAGCAGCGTAACGGGACAGGGGAACACTGAAGCTTTCTTT; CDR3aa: CASSVTGQGNTEAFF
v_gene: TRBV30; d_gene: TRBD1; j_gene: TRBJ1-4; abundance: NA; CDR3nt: TGTGCCTGGAGGGACAGGGCTGCAACTAATGAAAAACTGTTTTTT; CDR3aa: CAWRDRAATNEKLFF
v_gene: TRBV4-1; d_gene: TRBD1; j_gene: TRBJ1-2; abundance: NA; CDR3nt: TGCGCCAGCAGCCAAGATGGGACAGCCACCTATGGCTACACCTTC; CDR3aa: CASSQDGTATYGYTF
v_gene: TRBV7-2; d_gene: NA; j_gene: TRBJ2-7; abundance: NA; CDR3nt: TGTGCCAGCAGCATACTACTAGGACACGAGCAGTACTTC; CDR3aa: CASSILLGHEQYF
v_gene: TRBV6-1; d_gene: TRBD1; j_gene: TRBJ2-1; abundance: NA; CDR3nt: TGTGCCAGCAGTGGTTTCCGGGACAGGGGGGTGAATGAGCAGTTCTTC; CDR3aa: CASSGFRDRGVNEQFF
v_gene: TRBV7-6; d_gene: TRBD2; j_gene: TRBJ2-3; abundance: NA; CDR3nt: TGTGCCAGCAGCTTAGGGCGGGGGGGTGCAGATACGCAGTATTTT; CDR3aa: CASSLGRGGADTQYF
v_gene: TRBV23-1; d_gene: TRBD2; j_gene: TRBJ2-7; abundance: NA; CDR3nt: TGCGCCAGCAGCCCAGACCCGGGACTATCAAGCTCCTACGAGCAGTACTTC; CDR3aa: CASSPDPGLSSSYEQYF
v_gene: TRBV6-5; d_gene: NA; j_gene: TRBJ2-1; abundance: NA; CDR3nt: TGTGCCAGCAGCCGGCGGGGCGCCGGTTACAATGAGCAGTTCTTC; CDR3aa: CASSRRGAGYNEQFF
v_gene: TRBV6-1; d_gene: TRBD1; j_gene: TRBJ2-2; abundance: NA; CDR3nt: TGTGCCAGCAGTGAATCCAGGGGGTGGTGGGCCGGGGAGCTGTTTTTT; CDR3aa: CASSESRGWWAGELFF
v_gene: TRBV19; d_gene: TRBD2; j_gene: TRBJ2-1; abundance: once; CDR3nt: TGTGCCAGTACGCGGGACTACCCACAGGAGCAGTTCTTC; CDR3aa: CASTRDYPQEQFF
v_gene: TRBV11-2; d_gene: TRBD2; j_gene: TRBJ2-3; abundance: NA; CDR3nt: TGTGCCAGCAGTTGGACTAGCGGGCCGACTAGCACAGATACGCAGTATTTT; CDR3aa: CASSWTSGPTSTDTQYF
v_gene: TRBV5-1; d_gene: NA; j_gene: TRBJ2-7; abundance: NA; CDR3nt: TGCGCCAGCAGCTTGGAGTATACAGGAGGCAGGGACTACGAGCAGTACTTC; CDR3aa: CASSLEYTGGRDYEQYF
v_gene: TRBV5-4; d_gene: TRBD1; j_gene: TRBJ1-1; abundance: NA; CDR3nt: TGTGCCAGCAGGGGACAGGGCGGATTGAACACTGAAGCTTTCTTT; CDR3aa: CASRGQGGLNTEAFF
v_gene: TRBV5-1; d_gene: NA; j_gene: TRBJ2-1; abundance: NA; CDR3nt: TGCGCCAGCAGCTTGGGCGGTTACAATGAGCAGTTCTTC; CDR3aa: CASSLGGYNEQFF
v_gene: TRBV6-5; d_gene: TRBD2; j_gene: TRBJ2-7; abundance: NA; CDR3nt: TGTGCCAGCAGGAACCTAGCGGGAGGGTCCTACGAGCAGTACTTC; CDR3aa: CASRNLAGGSYEQYF
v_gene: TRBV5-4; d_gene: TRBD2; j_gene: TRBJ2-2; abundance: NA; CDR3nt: TGTGCCAGCAGCTTGGGCCCAGGGAGGGCGAACACCGGGGAGCTGTTTTTT; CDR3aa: CASSLGPGRANTGELFF
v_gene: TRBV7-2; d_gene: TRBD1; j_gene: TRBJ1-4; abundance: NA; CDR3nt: TGTGCCAGCAGCTTAGCGGGGACAGATAATGAAAAACTGTTTTTT; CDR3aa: CASSLAGTDNEKLFF
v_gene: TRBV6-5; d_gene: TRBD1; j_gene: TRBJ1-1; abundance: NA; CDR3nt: TGTGCCAGCAGCCCGGGACAGACTGAAGCTTTCTTT; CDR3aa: CASSPGQTEAFF
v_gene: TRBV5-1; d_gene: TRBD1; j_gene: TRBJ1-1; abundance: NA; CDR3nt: TGCGCCAGCAGTCGAGACAGGGGGCAATTGGGGGCTTTCTTT; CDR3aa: CASSRDRGQLGAFF
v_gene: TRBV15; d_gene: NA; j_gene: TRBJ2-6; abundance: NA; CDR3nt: TGTGCCACCAGCAAACGGGACTCTGGGGCCAACGTCCTGACTTTC; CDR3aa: CATSKRDSGANVLTF
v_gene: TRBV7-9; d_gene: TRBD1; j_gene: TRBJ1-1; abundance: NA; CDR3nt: TGTGCCAGCAGCCGAAGGCCTAGGACAGGGAACACTGAAGCTTTCTTT; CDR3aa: CASSRRPRTGNTEAFF
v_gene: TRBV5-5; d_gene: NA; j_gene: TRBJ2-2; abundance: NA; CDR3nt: TGTGCCAGCAGCTTGACAATAGCGGTGAACACCGGGGAGCTGTTTTTT; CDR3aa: CASSLTIAVNTGELFF
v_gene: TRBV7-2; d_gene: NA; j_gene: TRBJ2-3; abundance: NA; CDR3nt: TGTGCCAGCAGCTTAGTAGGGGGCACAGATACGCAGTATTTT; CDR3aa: CASSLVGGTDTQYF
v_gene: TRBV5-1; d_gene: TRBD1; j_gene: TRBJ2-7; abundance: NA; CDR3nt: TGCGCCAGCAGCTTTAATACGGGACAGGCTTCCTACGAGCAGTACTTC; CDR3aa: CASSFNTGQASYEQYF
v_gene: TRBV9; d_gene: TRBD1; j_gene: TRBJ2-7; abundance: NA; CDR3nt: TGTGCCAGCAGCATAACAGGGGGCCACGAGCAGTACTTC; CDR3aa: CASSITGGHEQYF
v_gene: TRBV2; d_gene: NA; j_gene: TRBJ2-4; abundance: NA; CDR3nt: TGTGCCAGCAGTTCTGTGGGCCTCGGAAACATTCAGTACTTC; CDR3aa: CASSSVGLGNIQYF
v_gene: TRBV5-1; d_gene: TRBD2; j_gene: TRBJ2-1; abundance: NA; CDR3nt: TGCGCCAGCAGCTCCCCCGGGACTACCTACAATGAGCAGTTCTTC; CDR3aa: CASSSPGTTYNEQFF
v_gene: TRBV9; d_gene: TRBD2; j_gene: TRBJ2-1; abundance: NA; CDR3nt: TGTGCCAGCAGCGATACTAGCGGGCTTCATGGTGAGCAGTTCTTC; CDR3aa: CASSDTSGLHGEQFF
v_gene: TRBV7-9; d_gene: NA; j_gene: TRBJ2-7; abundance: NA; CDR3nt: TGTGCCAGCAGCTTCCTAACGGGGGAGCAGTACTTC; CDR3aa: CASSFLTGEQYF
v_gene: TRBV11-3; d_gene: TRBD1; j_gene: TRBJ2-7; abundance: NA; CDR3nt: TGTGCCAGCAGCCCCGCCCGGACAGGAGCCTACGAGCAGTACTTC; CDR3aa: CASSPARTGAYEQYF
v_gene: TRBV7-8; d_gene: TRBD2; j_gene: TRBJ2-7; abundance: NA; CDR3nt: TGTGCCAGCAGCCTCACCCCGACTAGCGGCATTTCCTACGAGCAGTACTTC; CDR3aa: CASSLTPTSGISYEQYF